This T cell receptor beta chain is from a study of blood T cells in healthy people across ages. As for the study in general: Per every two T cells, about one barcoded beta molecule was captured by template switching.

This clonotype appeared once. There are 12 residues in the CDR3. Looked up from germline, CDR1 is KGHDR and CDR2 is SFDVKD. Researchers collected roughly 10 milliliters of peripheral blood from every single donor. Next came a second PCR, run for about 6 to 11 cycles, which used a sample-barcoded 5' primer along with a J-beta primer mix. MiXCR was run by TCRdb on the 5' RACE reads, yielding one entry per CDR3 protein. The data hold some 1,800,000 distinct CDR3 sequences, with approximately 40% observed a single time. This receptor was obtained from a human donor in good health. The sample taken for sequencing was blood. The chain has TRBV24-1 and TRBJ2-5; D is ambiguous. Matching the DNA end better, TRBJ2-7 makes the J call doubtful. In DNA form, the CDR3 reads TGTGCCACCAGTGACCATAACTACGAGCAGTACTTC. Protein product: CATSDHNYEQYF.